These 17 T cell receptor beta chains share one sample of origin, sequenced in a study of cytomegalovirus exposure and HLA in healthy donors. Sequencing was performed with immunoSEQ multiplex PCR; in TCRdb, only in-frame clones are kept and a portion is missing. Here the sample spans 120,000 or so clones, about 96% being singletons. The sequencing input was PBMCs. These receptor sequences come from a young man in good health and CMV-seronegative.

The V gene is TRBV10-3, the J gene TRBJ2-5, with D possibly being TRBD2 (6 bases). CDR3 length: 14 residues. Germline CDR1 and CDR2: ENHRY and SYGVKD. With 6 bases removed from V and 7 bases from J, the gap between germline ends came to 18 bases. The CDR3 nucleotides are TGTGCCATCAGCCCCGGGGGAGGTTTGGGGACCCAGTACTTC. Its protein product is CAISPGGGLGTQYF.

This chain joins TRBV7-3 and TRBJ2-1; the match to TRBD1 covers 11 bases. The V gene end was trimmed by 1 base and the J gene end by 8 bases; junction bases not matched to a gene: 7. This CDR3 region has 16 residues. Looked up from germline, CDR1 is SGHTA and CDR2 is FQGTGA. CDR3 DNA sequence: TGTGCCAGCAGCTTAATAGGACAGGGGGCGAAGGATGAGCAGTTCTTC. This gives the protein CASSLIGQGAKDEQFF.

The gene calls are TRBV14 and TRBJ2-3; D ambiguous. The CDR3 extends over 13 amino acids. With 5 bases removed from V and 6 bases from J, the gap between germline ends came to 12 bases. Germline V gene lookup returns CDR1 SGHDN and CDR2 FVKESK. CDR3: CASSSYSRDTQYF. The CDR3 DNA reads as TGTGCCAGCAGCTCTTACTCCAGGGATACGCAGTATTTT.

The V gene is TRBV27, the J gene TRBJ2-5; TRBD1 is a possible D gene (7 bases). The CDR3 spans 14 residues. CDR1 MNHEY and CDR2 SMNVEV come from the germline V gene (reference sequence). Trimming removed 6 bases at V and 2 bases at J, with 13 bases between. CDR3: CASRPQGTQETQYF. In DNA form, the CDR3 reads TGTGCCAGCAGGCCACAGGGGACTCAAGAGACCCAGTACTTC.

The rearrangement uses TRBV28 and TRBJ2-6; 9 nucleotides align to TRBD1. The CDR3 is made up of 17 amino acids. The V gene's germline CDR1 is MDHEN and CDR2 SYDVKM. Germline trimming cut 4 bases from V and 2 bases from J; bases unmatched to any gene: 6. DNA of the CDR3: TGTGCCAGCAGTTCGGGACAGGGTGTAGCTGGGGCCAACGTCCTGACTTTC. Translating gives CASSSGQGVAGANVLTF. The full variable domain, with the rest looked up from reference TRBV28 and TRBJ2-6, is DVKVTQSSRYLVKRTGEKVFLECVQDMDHENMFWYRQDPGLGLRLIYFSYDVKMKEKGDIPEGYSVSREKKERFSLILESASTNQTSMYLCASSSGQGVAGANVLTFGAGSRLTVL.

The rearrangement uses TRBV7-9 and TRBJ1-1, with 7 bases aligning to TRBD1. The J segment lost 12 bases and the V segment lost 5 bases, leaving 12 bases of the junction unmatched. CDR3 length: 13 amino acids. Per germline, CDR1 SEHNR and CDR2 FQNEAQ (reference sequence). CDR3: CASSIGQVEKTFF. CDR3 sequence (DNA): TGTGCCAGCAGCATAGGACAGGTTGAGAAAACTTTCTTT. The complete variable domain, with remaining parts taken from reference TRBV7-9 and TRBJ1-1, reads DTGVSQNPRHKITKRGQNVTFRCDPISEHNRLYWYRQTLGQGPEFLTYFQNEAQLEKSRLLSDRFSAERPKGSFSTLEIQRTEQGDSAMYLCASSIGQVEKTFFGQGTRLTVV.

The gene calls are TRBV7-2 and TRBJ2-7; tentative D call: TRBD2 (5 bases). Trimming left V 5 bases short and J 3 bases short, with 11 bases between. The CDR3 is made up of 13 amino acids. CDR1 and CDR2 from the germline V gene are SGHTA and FQGNSA. As DNA, the CDR3 is TGTGCCAGCAGCCGGACTGGCGTCTACGAGCAGTACTTC. Translated: CASSRTGVYEQYF.

This clone was recorded a few times. V gene TRBV30 combines with J gene TRBJ1-3; D perhaps matches TRBD1 (6 bases). Trimming removed 0 bases at V and 8 bases at J, with 8 bases between. The CDR3 spans 12 residues. Per germline, CDR1 GTSNPN and CDR2 SVGIG (reference sequence). Written as DNA, the CDR3 is TGTGCCTGGAGTGTTGGGGGCGACACCATATATTTT. The encoded protein is CAWSVGGDTIYF.

The chain has TRBV4-2 and TRBJ1-1; TRBD1 matches at 9 bases. The CDR3 loop spans 15 amino acids. Germline values: CDR1 LGHNA, CDR2 YNFKEQ. Trimming at V came to 0 bases and at J to 11 bases, leaving 10 bases not matched to a gene. The CDR3 nucleotides read TGTGCCAGCAGCCAAGAGGACTACACAGGGGGCCGGGCTTTCTTT. This encodes CASSQEDYTGGRAFF.

This clone was seen more than once but under ten times. This rearrangement joins TRBV27 to TRBJ1-2; a possible D gene is TRBD1 (5 bases). V was cut by 3 bases and J by 4 bases, with 12 bases left in between. Germline-derived CDR1 and CDR2 are MNHEY and SMNVEV (reference sequence). This CDR3 comprises 14 residues. The CDR3 spells CASSLAGDPYGYTF. The CDR3 coding sequence is TGTGCCAGCAGTTTGGCGGGGGATCCCTATGGCTACACCTTC.

This chain links TRBV7-3 with TRBJ2-7; TRBD1 aligns across 9 bases. This CDR3 region has 15 residues. CDR1 and CDR2 (germline): SGHTA, FQGTGA. The J segment lost 4 bases and the V segment lost 5 bases, leaving 9 bases of the junction unmatched. DNA of the CDR3: TGTGCCAGCAGCGTCGACGGGACAGGGCCGTACGAGCAGTACTTC. It specifies CASSVDGTGPYEQYF.

This chain uses TRBV18 with TRBJ2-1; D unclear. The CDR3 extends over 16 amino acids. Germline V lookup: CDR1 KGHSH, CDR2 LQKENI. The germline V and J ends were trimmed by 0 bases and 1 base, with 10 bases remaining between them. The CDR3 loop reads CASSPPVVASYNEQFF. The CDR3 DNA reads TGTGCCAGCTCACCACCCGTAGTAGCTTCCTACAATGAGCAGTTCTTC.

The chain recombines TRBV9 with TRBJ2-3; 8 bases agree with TRBD2. V shed 3 bases, J shed 0 bases, and the junction held 3 bases outside the gene matches. This CDR3 region has 15 residues. In germline, CDR1 is SGDLS, CDR2 YYNGEE. CDR3 in amino acids: CASSAPSGSTDTQYF. CDR3 in DNA: TGTGCCAGCAGCGCTCCTAGCGGGAGCACAGATACGCAGTATTTT.

The chain has TRBV13 and TRBJ1-2; a weak D match, TRBD1 (6 bases). The CDR3 is 17 residues long. V lost 5 bases and J 6 bases, leaving 25 bases between the germline ends. Germline V gene lookup returns CDR1 PRHDT and CDR2 FYEKMQ (reference sequence). In DNA form, the CDR3 reads TGTGCCAGCAGCCCCTCCCTCGGTGGACAGTTTAGCGATGGCTACACCTTC. As protein: CASSPSLGGQFSDGYTF.

V gene TRBV30 combines with J gene TRBJ2-1; perhaps TRBD2 as D (6 bases). The germline V gene has CDR1 GTSNPN and CDR2 SVGIG (reference sequence). Trimming cost V 2 bases and J 2 bases, with 13 bases left between them. The CDR3 is 15 amino acids. In DNA, the CDR3 is TGTGCCTGGAGTATAGGGACTGGAACCTACAATGAGCAGTTCTTC. This sequence encodes CAWSIGTGTYNEQFF.

The chain combines TRBV10-2 with TRBJ2-1; the match to TRBD2 covers 11 bases. J gave up 4 bases and V 6 bases, and 2 bases lay outside the gene matches. This CDR3 has 14 amino acids. CDR1 WSHSY and CDR2 SAAADI come from the germline V gene. The CDR3 is CASRGLADYNEQFF. In nucleotides, the CDR3 is TGCGCCAGCAGGGGACTAGCGGATTACAATGAGCAGTTCTTC.

DNA for the CDR3: TGTGCCAGTAGTTATCTAGGACAGCTCATGAACACTGAAGCTTTCTTT. Translated: CASSYLGQLMNTEAFF. J is TRBJ1-1 and V is TRBV19; TRBD1 might be the D (6 bases). The CDR3 totals 16 residues. Germline CDR1 and CDR2: LNHDA and SQIVND (reference sequence). Trimming removed 5 bases from V and 0 bases from J, with 16 bases in between.